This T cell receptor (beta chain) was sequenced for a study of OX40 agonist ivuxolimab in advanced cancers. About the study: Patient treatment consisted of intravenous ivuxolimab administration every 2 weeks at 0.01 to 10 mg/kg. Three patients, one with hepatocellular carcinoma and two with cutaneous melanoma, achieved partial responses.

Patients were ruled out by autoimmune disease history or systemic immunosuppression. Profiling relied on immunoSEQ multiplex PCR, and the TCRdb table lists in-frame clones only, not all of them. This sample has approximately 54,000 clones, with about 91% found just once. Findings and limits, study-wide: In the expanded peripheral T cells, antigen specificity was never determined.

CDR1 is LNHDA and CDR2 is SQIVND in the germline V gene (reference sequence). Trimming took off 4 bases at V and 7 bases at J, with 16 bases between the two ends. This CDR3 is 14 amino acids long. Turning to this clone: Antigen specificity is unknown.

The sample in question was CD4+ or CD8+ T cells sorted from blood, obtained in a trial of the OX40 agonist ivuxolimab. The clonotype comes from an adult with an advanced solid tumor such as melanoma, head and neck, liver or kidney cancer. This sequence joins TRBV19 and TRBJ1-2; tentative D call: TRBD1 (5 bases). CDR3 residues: CASSRVGARAGYTF. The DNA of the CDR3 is TGTGCCAGTAGTAGGGTGGGTGCCAGGGCTGGCTACACCTTC. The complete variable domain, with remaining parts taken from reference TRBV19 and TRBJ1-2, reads DGGITQSPKYLFRKEGQNVTLSCEQNLNHDAMYWYRQDPGQGLRLIYYSQIVNDFQKGDIAEGYSVSREKKESFPLTVTSAQKNPTAFYLCASSRVGARAGYTFGSGTRLTVV.